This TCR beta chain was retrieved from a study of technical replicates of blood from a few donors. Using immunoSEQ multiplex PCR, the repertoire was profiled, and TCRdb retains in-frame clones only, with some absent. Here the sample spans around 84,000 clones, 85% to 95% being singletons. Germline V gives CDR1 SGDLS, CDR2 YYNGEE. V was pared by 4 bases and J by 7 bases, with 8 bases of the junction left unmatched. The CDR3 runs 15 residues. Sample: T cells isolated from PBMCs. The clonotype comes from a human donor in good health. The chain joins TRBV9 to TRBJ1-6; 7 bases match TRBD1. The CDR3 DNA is TGTGCCAGCAGCCCGACCGGGACAGACAATTCACCCCTCCACTTT. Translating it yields CASSPTGTDNSPLHF.